A single sample is the source of the 18 T cell receptor beta chains below, sequenced in a study of CD4 and CD8 cells across lung adenocarcinoma regions. TCRdb re-analysed the PCR reads in MiXCR, keeping a single row per CDR3 protein. This table holds about 25,000 distinct CDR3 sequences, 53% found once. The sample consisted of CD8+ T cells from the center of a lung tumor. The receptors originated from a male donor with lung adenocarcinoma. The CD4 and CD8 labels of this study may be unreliable.

This clonotype was counted between two and nine times. This sequence joins TRBV6-5 and TRBJ2-5; TRBD2 matches at 16 bases. With V trimmed by 2 bases and J by 5 bases, 11 bases remained unmatched. Germline V lookup: CDR1 MNHEY, CDR2 SVGAGI. This CDR3 region has 19 residues. The chain's CDR3 is CASSYQTGLAGGPGETQYF. The CDR3 DNA sequence: TGTGCCAGCAGTTACCAAACGGGACTAGCGGGAGGGCCTGGGGAGACCCAGTACTTC.

This chain joins TRBV12-5 and TRBJ2-3; 7 bases are a match to TRBD2. This CDR3 has 15 residues. Trimming took 4 bases from V and 2 from J; bases not matched to a gene: 6. Germline values: CDR1 LGHNT, CDR2 FRNRAP. The CDR3 reads CASGSSGEVTDTQYF. DNA for the CDR3: TGTGCTAGTGGTTCTAGCGGAGAAGTCACAGATACGCAGTATTTT.

This clonotype showed up just a few times. The gene calls are TRBV7-3 and TRBJ2-1; D is unclear. The CDR3 length is 13 residues. Germline CDR1 reads SGHTA; CDR2 reads FQGTGA. V gave up 3 bases and J gave up 4 bases, with 7 bases separating them. The CDR3 reads CASSFGNYNEQFF. The CDR3 nucleotides read TGTGCCAGCAGCTTTGGTAATTACAATGAGCAGTTCTTC.

This clonotype was counted ten times or more. V and J are TRBV10-2 and TRBJ2-1, with 8 bases lining up with TRBD1. The J call is doubtful: the DNA matches TRBJ2-7 better. This CDR3 contains 19 residues. Germline V gives CDR1 WSHSY, CDR2 SAAADI. The CDR3 spells CASSESINRRTGPSYEQYF. The DNA for the CDR3 is TGCGCCAGCAGTGAGTCGATCAACCGTCGGACAGGGCCTTCCTACGAGCAGTACTTC.

This clonotype was observed many times. A much bigger clone sits one base away, suggesting this may be a read error. The chain is built from TRBV6-1 and TRBJ2-5, with 12 bases identical to TRBD2. With 5 bases clipped from V and 11 bases from J, the junction kept 12 bases outside the gene matches. The CDR3 totals 15 residues. CDR1 and CDR2 from the germline V gene are MNHNS and SASEGT. CDR3 protein: CASSLAGGGVNEQYF. The CDR3 nucleotides read TGTGCCAGCAGTCTAGCGGGAGGGGGGGTCAATGAGCAGTACTTC.

The chain joins TRBV28 to TRBJ2-5, with D perhaps given as TRBD1 or TRBD2 (6 bases each). The CDR3 is 16 residues long. CDR1 and CDR2 from the germline V gene are MDHEN and SYDVKM. Between the trimmed V and J ends, which lost 6 bases and 10 bases, there was a span of 27 bases. The CDR3 DNA reads as TGTGCCAGCAGGGGCTTCGGGGGCGGTGACAAAGACATCCAGTACTTC. Its translation is CASRGFGGGDKDIQYF.

The gene calls are TRBV6-1 and TRBJ2-4, with D perhaps matching TRBD1 or TRBD2 (5 bases each). Trimming took 5 bases from V and 12 from J, leaving 26 bases between them. The CDR3 consists of 16 residues. CDR1 MNHNS and CDR2 SASEGT come from the germline V gene. The CDR3 spells CASSPISSRGKDTQYF. CDR3 nucleotide sequence: TGTGCCAGCAGTCCCATCTCTAGTCGGGGCAAAGACACTCAGTACTTC.

V and J are TRBV6-1 and TRBJ2-2; D possibly uses TRBD1 or TRBD2 (6 bases each). Germline-derived CDR1 and CDR2 are MNHNS and SASEGT. Trimming left V 7 bases short and J 7 bases short, with 16 bases between. The length of the CDR3 is 14 residues. The CDR3 region is CASTITQGGGELFF. The CDR3 nucleotides are TGTGCCAGCACCATTACACAGGGAGGCGGGGAGCTGTTTTTT.

Worth noting for this clonotype: Germline and junction disagree at one end, which may indicate a read error. J is TRBJ2-3 and V is TRBV6-1; either TRBD1 or TRBD2 may supply D (5 bases each). The germline V gene encodes CDR1 MNHNS and CDR2 SASEGT. This CDR3 spans 16 amino acids. This chain's CDR3 is CASRETWTVGTNAQYF. As DNA, the CDR3 is TGTGCCAGCAGGGAAACGTGGACTGTCGGGACCAATGCGCAGTATTTC.

J is TRBJ2-1 and V is TRBV3-1; either TRBD1 or TRBD2 may supply D (7 bases each). Looked up from germline, CDR1 is LGHDT and CDR2 is YNNKEL (reference sequence). The CDR3 totals 15 residues. Trimming shortened V by 1 base and J by 6 bases, and 13 bases separated the two germline ends. CDR3 in DNA: TGTGCCAGCAGCCAAGGCAGGGGGGGTGGCAATGAGCAGTTCTTC. Protein: CASSQGRGGGNEQFF.

This sequence joins TRBV6-1 and TRBJ1-5, with D maybe TRBD1 (6 bases). CDR1 is MNHNS and CDR2 is SASEGT in the germline V gene. Trimming shortened V by 7 bases and J by 2 bases, and 18 bases separated the two germline ends. CDR3 length equals 16 residues. The CDR3 DNA reads as TGTGCCAGCACCGTAAGTGGGGGCAGGGGCAATCAGCCCCAGCATTTT. Encoded protein: CASTVSGGRGNQPQHF.

Relative to its sample, this clonotype is medium-sized. This chain connects TRBV27 to TRBJ2-1; 10 nucleotides line up with TRBD1. The J call may be mistaken, given a closer DNA end match to TRBJ2-7. The germline V gene encodes CDR1 MNHEY and CDR2 SMNVEV (reference sequence). The CDR3 contains 14 residues. The CDR3 bases are TGTGCCAGCAGTCAAGACAGGGGGCTGGGGGAGCAGTACTTC. This sequence encodes CASSQDRGLGEQYF.

In its sample, this clonotype was seen many times. This rearrangement joins TRBV4-1 to TRBJ2-3; D ambiguous. From germline, CDR1 is MGHRA and CDR2 YSYEKL. The CDR3 covers 15 residues. Trimming pared 3 bases from V and 4 bases from J, leaving 14 bases between. The CDR3 region has the DNA TGCGCCAGCAGCCACGGCGCCGCCACCCCAGATACGCAGTATTTT. Translated, it gives CASSHGAATPDTQYF.

The CDR3 DNA reads TGTGCCAGCAACTTCGAGCTAGCGGTATCCAATGAGCAGTTCTTC. It translates to CASNFELAVSNEQFF. The chain is built from TRBV6-1 and TRBJ2-1, with TRBD2 matching over 7 bases. From germline, CDR1 is MNHNS and CDR2 SASEGT. The CDR3 has 15 residues. J gave up 6 bases and V 7 bases, and 12 bases lay outside the gene matches.

Ten or more counts support this clonotype. The chain employs TRBV6-4 and TRBJ2-1, with 12 bases that match TRBD2. V was clipped by 0 bases and J by 6 bases; unmatched bases: 0. CDR3 length equals 15 residues. The germline V gene has CDR1 MRHNA and CDR2 SNTAGT. CDR3 bases: TGTGCCAGCAGTGACTCGACTAGCGGGAGCAATGAGCAGTTCTTC. This encodes CASSDSTSGSNEQFF.

In regard to this clonotype: One end of the junction does not line up with germline, which may come from a read error. The chain combines TRBV27 with TRBJ2-5, with D possibly called TRBD1 or TRBD2 (7 bases each). CDR3 length: 16 amino acids. The V gene's germline CDR1 is MNHEY and CDR2 SMNVEV (reference sequence). The CDR3 sequence: CARPGRGGRDQDTQYF. Here the CDR3 DNA reads TGTGCCAGACCGGGCAGGGGGGGCCGGGACCAAGACACCCAGTACTTC.

This clonotype was recorded a few times. The chain recombines TRBV7-9 with TRBJ2-1; a possible D gene is TRBD2 (7 bases). V lost 6 bases to trimming and J lost 7 bases, with 22 bases between them. The CDR3 spans 16 residues. CDR1 and CDR2 (germline): SEHNR, FQNEAQ (reference sequence). The DNA of the CDR3 is TGTGCCAGCAGTCCTACTGGGGGCGGGAGAAAGAATGAGCAGTTCTTC. As protein: CASSPTGGGRKNEQFF. The variable domain in full, with the rest retrieved from reference TRBV7-9 and TRBJ2-1, is DTGVSQNPRHKITKRGQNVTFRCDPISEHNRLYWYRQTLGQGPEFLTYFQNEAQLEKSRLLSDRFSAERPKGSFSTLEIQRTEQGDSAMYLCASSPTGGGRKNEQFFGPGTRLTVL.

This clonotype counts as medium-sized (0.01 to 0.1%). The chain carries TRBV25-1 and TRBJ2-1, with 12 bases that match TRBD2. Germline-derived CDR1 and CDR2 are MGHDK and SYGVNS. The CDR3 has 16 residues. The V gene end was trimmed by 4 bases and the J gene end by 3 bases; junction bases not matched to a gene: 4. DNA for the CDR3: TGTGCCAGCAGTGGACTAGCGGGAGTGGGCTACAATGAGCAGTTCTTC. This encodes CASSGLAGVGYNEQFF. The complete variable domain, with remaining parts taken from reference TRBV25-1 and TRBJ2-1, reads EADIYQTPRYLVIGTGKKITLECSQTMGHDKMYWYQQDPGMELHLIHYSYGVNSTEKGDLSSESTVSRIRTEHFPLTLESARPSHTSQYLCASSGLAGVGYNEQFFGPGTRLTVL.